The clone carrying this T cell receptor beta chain was detected a few times. The antigen remains undetermined. This CDR3 has 14 amino acids. The V gene's germline CDR1 is SGHTA and CDR2 FQGNSA. The V and J ends lost 2 bases and 5 bases respectively, with 13 bases between them. The data originate from a study of cytomegalovirus exposure and HLA in healthy donors. About the study: Of all 360 or so donors who were genotyped, 75% to 90% belonged to the Caucasian-associated ancestry cluster.

Both 60 Vbeta primers and 13 Jbeta primers went into the PCR. Profiled with immunoSEQ multiplex PCR; TCRdb holds only in-frame clones, not every one. The data show 150,000 to 200,000 clones, around 82% seen once. Study-wide findings and caveats: In a later analysis, donors in an Asian-associated ancestry cluster reportedly had fewer N-insertions in productive TCRs than the cohort mean. Later genetic work tied a missense DCLRE1C variant to beta-chain V and J trimming. Investigators reported over 150 TCR beta chains as tied to cytomegalovirus.

What was sequenced was PBMCs. The receptor comes from a man younger than 35 in good health and CMV-seronegative. The chain couples TRBV7-2 to TRBJ2-7; D may be TRBD1 (8 bases). CDR3 amino acids: CASSLQTGGDEQYF. DNA of the CDR3: TGTGCCAGCAGCTTACAAACAGGGGGGGACGAGCAGTACTTC. The full variable domain, in which reference TRBV7-2 and TRBJ2-7 provide the parts outside the CDR3, is GAGVSQSPSNKVTEKGKDVELRCDPISGHTALYWYRQSLGQGLEFLIYFQGNSAPDKSGLPSDRFSAERTGGSVSTLTIQRTQQEDSAVYLCASSLQTGGDEQYFGPGTRLTVT.